This T cell receptor (beta chain) came from a study of a mutant IDH1 vaccine in newly diagnosed glioma. General study results and limits: Seemingly, pseudoprogression had no relation to changes in the top peripheral T cell clonotypes.

The CDR3 is 14 residues long. Germline V gene lookup returns CDR1 MNHEY and CDR2 SVGAGI. The J segment lost 2 bases and the V segment lost 6 bases, leaving 5 bases of the junction unmatched. Sequencing used immunoSEQ multiplex PCR; TCRdb keeps in-frame clones, though not all of them. Of approximately 76,000 clones in the sample, roughly 91% were seen once. Remarks on this clone: Antigen specificity is unknown.

The time point was: week 5, during vaccination. Alongside topical imiquimod, each dose of vaccine comprised 300 ug of mutant IDH1 20-mer peptide. The receptor's source is a woman between 45 and 65 years old with glioma. J is TRBJ2-7 and V is TRBV6-5; 9 bases align to TRBD1. The source was PBMCs, collected from a glioma patient whose treatment included an IDH1 peptide vaccine. CDR3 nucleotide sequence: TGTGCCAGCAGCAAGGACAGGGGACCCTACGAGCAGTACTTC. As protein: CASSKDRGPYEQYF.